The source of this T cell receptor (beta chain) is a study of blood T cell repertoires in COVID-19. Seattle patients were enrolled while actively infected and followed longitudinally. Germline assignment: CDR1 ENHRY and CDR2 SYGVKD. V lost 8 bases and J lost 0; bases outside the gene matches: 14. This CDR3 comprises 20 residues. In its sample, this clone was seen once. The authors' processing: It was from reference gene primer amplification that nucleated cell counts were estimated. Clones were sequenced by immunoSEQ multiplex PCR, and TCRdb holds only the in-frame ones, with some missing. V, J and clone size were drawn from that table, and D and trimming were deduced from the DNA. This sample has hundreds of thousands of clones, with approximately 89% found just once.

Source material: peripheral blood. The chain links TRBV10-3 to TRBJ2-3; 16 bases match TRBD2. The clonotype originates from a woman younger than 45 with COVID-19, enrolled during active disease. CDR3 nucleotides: TGTGCCATCTCGACCTCGGGGACTAGCGGGGGGGCGGTTAGCACAGATACGCAGTATTTT. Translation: CAISTSGTSGGAVSTDTQYF.